What follows are 15 T cell receptor beta chains derived from one specimen sequenced in a study of shared clonotypes between healthy human individuals. Assay: immunoSEQ multiplex PCR; the TCRdb copy retains only in-frame clones and omits some. The repertoire consists of about 1 million clones, with about 70% occurring once and the leading ten covering roughly 1.5%. Sample: memory CD4+ T cells sorted from blood. Subset meaning: CD45RA-negative fraction. The source is a man between 18 and 35 years old in good health.

The chain is built from TRBV18 and TRBJ2-7, with D tentatively TRBD2 (6 bases). Trimming shortened V by 3 bases and J by 3 bases, and 15 bases separated the two germline ends. Germline V lookup: CDR1 KGHSH, CDR2 LQKENI. CDR3 length equals 15 residues. CDR3 sequence: CASSPKGGTRYEQYF. In DNA form, the CDR3 reads TGTGCCAGCTCACCTAAGGGAGGAACCCGCTACGAGCAGTACTTC. Full variable domain (rest looked up from reference TRBV18 and TRBJ2-7): NAGVMQNPRHLVRRRGQEARLRCSPMKGHSHVYWYRQLPEEGLKFMVYLQKENIIDESGMPKERFSAEFPKEGPSILRIQQVVRGDSAAYFCASSPKGGTRYEQYFGPGTRLTVT.

V is TRBV30 and J is TRBJ1-3; the D is unclear. CDR1 GTSNPN and CDR2 SVGIG come from the germline V gene (reference sequence). Trimming shortened V by 2 bases and J by 0 bases, and 11 bases separated the two germline ends. The CDR3 is made up of 15 amino acids. This CDR3 reads CAWSMTRSSGNTIYF. The CDR3 DNA reads as TGTGCCTGGAGTATGACCCGAAGCTCTGGAAACACCATATATTTT.

This clone occurred once. The chain employs TRBV15 and TRBJ1-5; D is uncertain. The CDR3 is 16 amino acids. V was pared by 1 base and J by 0 bases, with 10 bases between. Germline CDR1 LNHNV, CDR2 YYDKDF (reference sequence). The CDR3 loop is CATSRVASYSNQPQHF. The CDR3 DNA is TGTGCCACCAGCAGAGTTGCCAGTTATAGCAATCAGCCCCAGCATTTT.

The V and J genes are TRBV11-1 and TRBJ2-6; D uncertain. The germline V and J ends were trimmed by 7 bases and 6 bases, with 16 bases remaining between them. Germline lookup yields CDR1 SGHAT and CDR2 FQDESV (reference sequence). The CDR3 length is 15 residues. The CDR3 sequence is CASKGKSLKANVLTF. CDR3 DNA: TGTGCCAGCAAGGGCAAGTCTCTGAAGGCCAACGTCCTGACTTTC. The full variable domain, with the rest looked up from reference TRBV11-1 and TRBJ2-6, is EAEVAQSPRYKITEKSQAVAFWCDPISGHATLYWYRQILGQGPELLVQFQDESVVDDSQLPKDRFSAERLKGVDSTLKIQPAELGDSAMYLCASKGKSLKANVLTFGAGSRLTVL.

J is TRBJ1-3 and V is TRBV28, with D unclear. Germline loops: CDR1 MDHEN, CDR2 SYDVKM. CDR3 length: 15 amino acids. The ends were cut back, 2 bases at V and 4 bases at J, with 12 bases in the middle. CDR3 loop: CASSLEGPGGNTIYF. CDR3 nucleotide sequence: TGTGCCAGCAGTTTAGAAGGACCGGGGGGAAACACCATATATTTT. Together with reference TRBV28 and TRBJ1-3, the CDR3 gives the full variable domain: DVKVTQSSRYLVKRTGEKVFLECVQDMDHENMFWYRQDPGLGLRLIYFSYDVKMKEKGDIPEGYSVSREKKERFSLILESASTNQTSMYLCASSLEGPGGNTIYFGEGSWLTVV.

This chain's CDR3 is CASSINGAQGFRYGYTF. CDR3 coding DNA: TGTGCCAGTAGTATAAATGGGGCCCAGGGCTTTCGGTATGGCTACACCTTC. The chain couples TRBV19 to TRBJ1-2; D possibly corresponds to TRBD1 (5 bases). Deletions cut 2 bases from V and 5 bases from J, with 21 bases between. In germline, CDR1 is LNHDA, CDR2 SQIVND (reference sequence). The CDR3 spans 17 residues.

For this clone: Just one base apart from a much larger clone, this may be a read error. The rearrangement links TRBV5-6 to TRBJ2-3, with 8 bases fitting TRBD1. Trimming at V came to 3 bases and at J to 4 bases, leaving 1 base not matched to a gene. The CDR3 has 13 residues. Per germline, CDR1 SGHDT and CDR2 YYEEEE. The CDR3 DNA reads as TGTGCCAGCAGCTCGACAGGGGCAGATACGCAGTATTTT. The encoded protein is CASSSTGADTQYF.

The chain employs TRBV27 and TRBJ1-1, with D possibly being TRBD1 (5 bases). V gave up 4 bases and J gave up 0 bases, with 15 bases separating them. The germline V gene encodes CDR1 MNHEY and CDR2 SMNVEV (reference sequence). CDR3 length: 16 residues. DNA of the CDR3: TGTGCCAGCAGTTGGTCGGGACGGGTCATGAACACTGAAGCTTTCTTT. It encodes CASSWSGRVMNTEAFF.

The chain uses TRBV7-9 and TRBJ2-7; D perhaps matches TRBD2 (6 bases). Trimming cost V 4 bases and J 7 bases, with 23 bases left between them. The CDR3 is 16 amino acids. Germline CDR1 reads SEHNR; CDR2 reads FQNEAQ (reference sequence). The CDR3, as DNA: TGTGCCAGCAGCTCCACCGCGGGGCTGAGATACGAGGAGCAGTACTTC. This sequence encodes CASSSTAGLRYEEQYF.

The V call is TRBV15, the J call TRBJ2-6, with D maybe TRBD1 (5 bases). Per the germline V gene, CDR1 is LNHNV and CDR2 is YYDKDF (reference sequence). The CDR3 runs 17 residues. V shed 0 bases and J shed 0 bases, with 9 bases lying between them. The CDR3 coding sequence is TGTGCCACCAGCAGAGATCCAAGGGGCTCTGGGGCCAACGTCCTGACTTTC. Amino acids: CATSRDPRGSGANVLTF.

The chain combines TRBV5-6 with TRBJ2-7; 7 nucleotides agree with TRBD2. CDR1 is SGHDT, CDR2 YYEEEE, per germline. Germline trimming cut 4 bases from V and 1 base from J; bases unmatched to any gene: 8. The CDR3 is 15 amino acids. The CDR3 is CASSRQAGTSYEQYF. CDR3 DNA sequence: TGTGCCAGCAGCAGGCAAGCGGGGACTTCCTACGAGCAGTACTTC.

The sample holds a few counts of this clone. The chain is built from TRBV7-9 and TRBJ1-1; D is unclear. The germline V gene encodes CDR1 SEHNR and CDR2 FQNEAQ (reference sequence). V shed 2 bases and J shed 5 bases, with 9 bases lying between them. CDR3 length equals 13 residues. The CDR3: CASSLWVATEAFF. DNA of the CDR3: TGTGCCAGCAGCTTATGGGTAGCGACTGAAGCTTTCTTT.

Notes on this clone: Germline and junction disagree at one end, which may indicate a read error. The V and J genes are TRBV5-6 and TRBJ1-5; TRBD1 aligns across 7 bases. CDR1 and CDR2 (germline): SGHDT, YYEEEE. The CDR3 totals 17 residues. The CDR3 DNA follows: TGTGCCAGCAGCTCCCGCCGGCTGACAGGGAACAATCAGCCCCGGCATTTT. Protein: CASSSRRLTGNNQPRHF.

The chain uses TRBV10-3 and TRBJ1-2; no clear D gene. There are 13 residues in the CDR3. The V and J ends lost 7 bases and 1 base respectively, with 10 bases between them. Germline V lookup: CDR1 ENHRY, CDR2 SYGVKD. The CDR3 DNA reads as TGTGCCATCACGGCCAGGATTAACTATGGCTACACCTTC. It translates to CAITARINYGYTF.

The CDR3: CASTLKGYEQYF. In DNA, the CDR3 is TGTGCCAGCACCTTAAAGGGCTACGAGCAGTACTTC. This chain uses TRBV2 with TRBJ2-7; D ambiguous. Germline-derived CDR1 and CDR2 are SNHLY and FYNNEI. The CDR3 spans 12 residues. V was trimmed by 7 bases and J by 3 bases, leaving 10 bases between them.